The sequence of this T cell receptor (beta chain) was determined in a study of T cells in Graves' hyperthyroidism and ophthalmopathy. Study context: Prior to any treatment, at the point of initial diagnosis, peripheral blood was collected.

General study points: Clonotypes that were expanded in thyroid above 0.001 mostly appeared in blood too.

There were TCR beta CDR3 regions amplified from RNA transcripts. The HTBI primer set drove a first-round RT-PCR of the TCR CDR3. TCRdb called the multiplex PCR reads again in MiXCR, with one record for every CDR3 protein. Of about 410,000 distinct CDR3 sequences in the sample, around 15% are singletons; the top ten hold 13%. V lost 5 bases, J lost 6 bases, and 6 bases stayed unmatched. This CDR3 has 13 amino acids. Germline CDR1 reads DFQATT; CDR2 reads SNEGSKA (reference sequence). Active moderate-to-severe ophthalmopathy, Clinical Activity Score at least 3, NOSPECS at least 4, under 3 months' duration. Fresh peripheral blood, 8 to 10 ml, was the source of the PBMCs. This clonotype was seen only a few times. The antigen is undetermined.

The gene calls are TRBV20-1 and TRBJ1-5; 8 bases line up with TRBD1. Source material: blood. The sequence came from a young man with Graves' ophthalmopathy. The CDR3 region has the DNA TGCAGTGCTCCTGGACAGGGCGGTCAGCCCCAGCATTTT. Protein sequence: CSAPGQGGQPQHF.